This T cell receptor beta chain was recovered during a study of T cells in Graves' hyperthyroidism and ophthalmopathy. Researchers took RNA transcripts and amplified the TCR beta CDR3 regions from them. The TCR CDR3 first-round RT-PCR relied on the HTBI primer set. TCRdb reprocessed the multiplex PCR reads with MiXCR, giving one entry per CDR3 protein. The data contain hundreds of thousands of distinct CDR3 sequences, more than 20% of them singletons. Exclusions: uncontrolled infection, other autoimmune disease, pregnancy, lactation. The CDR3 loop spans 18 amino acids. The germline gives CDR1 SGHTA, CDR2 FQGNSA. After removal of 5 bases from V and 3 bases from J, the junction contained 16 bases not matched to a gene. This clonotype was recorded once.

The rearrangement links TRBV7-2 to TRBJ2-3; TRBD2 aligns across 8 bases. This clonotype was obtained from a man younger than 40 with Graves' ophthalmopathy. Sequencing was carried out using blood. The chain's CDR3 is CASSPPHREGRRTDTQYF. The CDR3 DNA follows: TGTGCCAGCAGCCCCCCCCATCGGGAGGGCCGTAGGACAGATACGCAGTATTTT.